This TCR beta chain was sequenced for a study of cytomegalovirus exposure and HLA in healthy donors. Across the study: Prior work identified around 120 million unique TCR beta sequences in about 179 million T cells. Study results and caveats: A later analysis by the authors found several of the most significant clusters apparently linked to common viral pathogens.

The V gene's germline CDR1 is KGHSH and CDR2 LQKENI. This CDR3 is 18 amino acids long. The V gene end was trimmed by 1 base and the J gene end by 4 bases; junction bases not matched to a gene: 13. A word on this clone: Its matching antigen is unknown.

Samples came from healthy bone marrow donors. Use of 60 Vbeta and 13 Jbeta primers characterized the PCR. As processed by the authors: Approximately 11 million of the 60 million to 90 million unique TCR beta chains counted in a later analysis were shared. Libraries were prepared by immunoSEQ multiplex PCR; TCRdb keeps only in-frame clonotypes and omits some of them. The V and J calls and clone size are taken from that table; D and trimming were inferred from the DNA. The profile shows approximately 150,000 clones, around 80% of them singletons. The chain has TRBV18 and TRBJ2-3, with 8 bases fitting TRBD1. Material for sequencing was PBMCs. This TCR came from a woman aged 25 to 45 in good health and CMV-seronegative. The CDR3 sequence is CASSPRGLGQGFADTQYF. As DNA, the CDR3 is TGTGCCAGCTCACCACGGGGGCTAGGACAGGGTTTCGCAGATACGCAGTATTTT.